The 13 T cell receptor beta chains below come from one sample, sequenced in a study of blood T cell repertoires in COVID-19. Profiled with immunoSEQ multiplex PCR; TCRdb holds only in-frame clones, not every one. The repertoire holds around 250,000 clones, more than 70% seen once, with approximately 5.9% in the top ten. Sequencing was done on a sample of peripheral blood. These receptors came from a man older than 75 with acute or convalescent COVID-19.

This clone was observed a handful of times. The chain combines TRBV9 with TRBJ1-6, with 8 bases fitting TRBD1. Germline V CDR1 and CDR2: SGDLS, YYNGEE. The CDR3 consists of 16 residues. J lost 5 bases, V lost 3 bases, and 7 bases had no gene match. The CDR3: CASSGRQGLNNSPLHF. As DNA, the CDR3 is TGTGCCAGCAGCGGACGACAGGGGCTGAATAATTCACCCCTCCACTTT.

This chain connects TRBV11-1 to TRBJ2-3, with 11 positions matching TRBD2. The CDR3 totals 19 residues. From germline, CDR1 is SGHAT and CDR2 FQDESV (reference sequence). Trimming at V came to 0 bases and at J to 1 base, leaving 9 bases not matched to a gene. The CDR3 reads CASSLAPLLAGEGTDTQYF. The CDR3 DNA sequence: TGTGCCAGCAGCTTAGCCCCACTACTAGCGGGAGAGGGCACAGATACGCAGTATTTT.

Only one count was recorded for this clone. The chain uses TRBV29-1 and TRBJ2-7; D is undetermined. Germline V lookup: CDR1 SQVTM, CDR2 ANQGSEA. This CDR3 has 14 residues. The V end lost 8 bases, the J end lost 4 bases, and 21 bases lay between the germline ends. CDR3 sequence (DNA): TGCAGCATCTCTCCGAATCGCGGAATGTACGAGCAGTACTTC. Amino acid sequence: CSISPNRGMYEQYF.

V is TRBV12-3 or TRBV12-4 and J is TRBJ2-7; the match to TRBD1 covers 9 bases. The CDR3 length is 13 residues. The V and J ends lost 3 bases and 6 bases, in that order; junction bases with no gene match: 3. The CDR3 DNA is TGTGCCAGCAGTTTGGGACAGGGCGTCGAGCAGTACTTC. Its translation is CASSLGQGVEQYF.

This clone occurred once. This chain links TRBV30 with TRBJ2-3; the D gene is possibly TRBD1 (6 bases). Trimming removed 0 bases from V and 1 base from J, with 17 bases in between. CDR1 and CDR2 from the germline V gene are GTSNPN and SVGIG (reference sequence). The CDR3 extends over 17 amino acids. The DNA for the CDR3 is TGTGCCTGGAGTGTAAATATGGGGGCGCGAGGCACAGATACGCAGTATTTT. As protein: CAWSVNMGARGTDTQYF.

This clone was seen a handful of times. This sequence joins TRBV5-6 and TRBJ2-7; perhaps TRBD1 as D (5 bases). Germline V gene data show CDR1 as SGHDT and CDR2 as YYEEEE. The CDR3 totals 14 residues. The germline V and J ends were trimmed by 0 bases and 4 bases, with 11 bases remaining between them. In DNA form, the CDR3 reads TGTGCCAGCAGCTTGGGGCAGGGTGGATACGAGCAGTACTTC. It yields the protein CASSLGQGGYEQYF.

The V gene is TRBV3-1 (or the pseudogene TRBV3-2), the J gene TRBJ2-7, with TRBD2 identical over 13 bases. Looked up from germline, CDR1 is LGHDT and CDR2 is YNNKEL (reference sequence). The CDR3 is made up of 13 amino acids. V lost 5 bases and J lost 12; bases outside the gene matches: 7. CDR3: CASSARTSGSPYF. Written as DNA, the CDR3 is TGTGCCAGCAGCGCCCGGACTAGCGGGAGTCCGTACTTC.

The chain carries TRBV21-1 and TRBJ1-1; the table's TRBD1 call for D was not verified on the DNA. TRBV21-1 is noted as a pseudogene. The CDR3 spans 15 residues. CDR3 region: CASSLPGTGGTEAFF. The CDR3 DNA follows: TGTGCCAGCAGCTTACCCGGGACAGGGGGCACTGAAGCTTTCTTT.

The count of this clone is one. The rearrangement links TRBV19 to TRBJ2-7; 9 bases are shared with TRBD1. The CDR3 runs 13 residues. In germline, CDR1 is LNHDA, CDR2 SQIVND (reference sequence). After removal of 10 bases from V and 4 bases from J, the junction contained 8 bases not matched to a gene. Here the CDR3 DNA reads TGTGCCACTGGGACGGGACAGGGTTACGAGCAGTACTTC. The encoded protein is CATGTGQGYEQYF.

The chain links TRBV6-1 to TRBJ1-5; 7 nucleotides match TRBD1. J was trimmed by 1 base and V by 1 base; bases with no gene match: 4. The germline V gene has CDR1 MNHNS and CDR2 SASEGT. The CDR3 consists of 16 residues. This CDR3 reads CASSEGGGLSNQPQHF. In DNA, the CDR3 is TGTGCCAGCAGTGAAGGAGGGGGCTTGAGCAATCAGCCCCAGCATTTT.

V and J are TRBV23-1 and TRBJ2-7; TRBD1 matches at 9 bases. TRBV23-1 is assigned to the ORF class and has an uncertain function. The junction had 16 bases not matched to a gene; V was cut back by 3 bases and J by 7 bases. The CDR3 contains 17 residues. The CDR3 loop reads CASSQAKGNRGLIEQYF. The CDR3 coding sequence is TGCGCCAGCAGTCAGGCCAAGGGGAACAGGGGGCTTATTGAGCAGTACTTC.

This chain connects TRBV5-1 to TRBJ2-7; D is possibly TRBD1 (5 bases). CDR1 SGHRS and CDR2 YFSETQ come from the germline V gene. The CDR3 loop spans 15 amino acids. Deletions cut 4 bases from V and 5 bases from J, with 19 bases between. CDR3 sequence reads: CASSVGATRENEQYF. CDR3 in DNA: TGCGCCAGCAGCGTTGGCGCCACCAGGGAAAACGAGCAGTACTTC.

The chain couples TRBV5-4 to TRBJ2-5; D call uncertain. From germline, CDR1 is SGHNT and CDR2 YYREEE (reference sequence). The CDR3 is 11 amino acids. V was pared by 0 bases and J by 5 bases, with 2 bases between. This CDR3 reads CASSLAETQYF. The CDR3 region has the DNA TGTGCCAGCAGCTTGGCGGAGACCCAGTACTTC.